What follows are 9 T cell receptor beta chains derived from one specimen sequenced in a study of identical twins. From the 5' RACE reads, TCRdb called clonotypes with MiXCR, one entry per CDR3 protein. The sample yields about 550,000 distinct CDR3 sequences, approximately 20% seen once. The same specimen was also included in a second study, on yellow fever vaccine responses in identical twins.

Sequencing was carried out using CD4+ T cells sorted from blood. The source is a woman in her late teens or twenties in good health.

CDR3 amino acids: CSGRGLGYEQYF. The CDR3 coding sequence is TGCAGTGGGAGGGGACTAGGCTACGAGCAGTACTTC. The chain recombines TRBV20-1 with TRBJ2-7, with TRBD2 identical over 8 bases. Germline trimming cut 7 bases from V and 3 bases from J; bases unmatched to any gene: 5. This CDR3 spans 12 amino acids. Germline-derived CDR1 and CDR2 are DFQATT and SNEGSKA (reference sequence).

This chain uses TRBV5-1 with TRBJ2-5; 8 nucleotides align to TRBD1. The CDR3 contains 19 residues. Unmatched junction bases numbered 13, after V lost 0 bases and J lost 0 bases. Per germline, CDR1 SGHRS and CDR2 YFSETQ. CDR3 bases: TGCGCCAGCAGCTTGGGTGTGTGGCCCGGGACAGGAAACCAAGAGACCCAGTACTTC. It codes for CASSLGVWPGTGNQETQYF.

V and J are TRBV7-2 and TRBJ2-7; no clear D. V dropped 6 bases and J dropped 6 bases, with 9 bases sitting between them. The CDR3 contains 11 residues. CDR1 SGHTA and CDR2 FQGNSA come from the germline V gene. The chain's CDR3 is CASSMWVEQYF. The CDR3 DNA sequence: TGTGCCAGCAGTATGTGGGTCGAGCAGTACTTC. The whole variable domain, remainder taken from reference TRBV7-2 and TRBJ2-7, is GAGVSQSPSNKVTEKGKDVELRCDPISGHTALYWYRQSLGQGLEFLIYFQGNSAPDKSGLPSDRFSAERTGGSVSTLTIQRTQQEDSAVYLCASSMWVEQYFGPGTRLTVT.

The rearrangement joins TRBV28 to TRBJ1-2; tentative D call: TRBD1 (5 bases). The germline V and J ends were trimmed by 5 bases and 3 bases, with 16 bases remaining between them. The length of the CDR3 is 15 residues. CDR1 is MDHEN, CDR2 SYDVKM, per germline. This chain's CDR3 is CASSTAGGAYYGYTF. CDR3 nucleotides: TGTGCCAGCAGTACAGCGGGGGGAGCTTACTATGGCTACACCTTC.

The gene calls are TRBV29-1 and TRBJ1-1, with D possibly TRBD1 on 5 matching bases. There are 12 residues in the CDR3. The germline V and J ends were trimmed by 3 bases and 5 bases, with 10 bases remaining between them. Looked up from germline, CDR1 is SQVTM and CDR2 is ANQGSEA. In nucleotides, the CDR3 is TGCAGCGTTGACAGGGTATGGACTGAAGCTTTCTTT. Translated, it gives CSVDRVWTEAFF.

This chain connects TRBV18 to TRBJ2-1; 13 positions match TRBD2. The CDR3 runs 18 residues. Per the germline V gene, CDR1 is KGHSH and CDR2 is LQKENI. Losses at the gene ends were 3 bases for V and 2 bases for J; bases not matched to a gene: 7. The CDR3 region is CASSPIPGTSGTYNEQFF. The CDR3, as DNA: TGTGCCAGCTCACCGATTCCCGGGACTAGCGGGACCTACAATGAGCAGTTCTTC.

This clonotype was observed a handful of times. V and J are TRBV20-1 and TRBJ2-5, with D possibly TRBD2 on 6 matching bases. CDR3 length: 14 amino acids. V was shortened by 3 bases and J by 10 bases, with 21 bases between the two germline ends. Germline CDR1 is DFQATT and CDR2 is SNEGSKA (reference sequence). The CDR3 loop reads CSASNRGTPWDQYF. DNA for the CDR3: TGCAGTGCTAGTAACCGGGGGACCCCGTGGGACCAGTACTTC.

There are a few counts of this clonotype. The rearrangement joins TRBV20-1 to TRBJ2-7; no reliable D call. Trimming cost V 4 bases and J 4 bases, with 11 bases left between them. Germline values: CDR1 DFQATT, CDR2 SNEGSKA (reference sequence). This CDR3 has 12 amino acids. The CDR3 nucleotides read TGCAGTGCTACCCAGACTTTGTACGAGCAGTACTTC. Protein product: CSATQTLYEQYF.

The chain links TRBV2 to TRBJ2-1; 12 bases agree with TRBD2. The CDR3 is 18 residues long. J was trimmed by 4 bases and V by 6 bases; bases with no gene match: 13. Germline CDR1 is SNHLY and CDR2 is FYNNEI. This CDR3 reads CASSQTSGRLLRYNEQFF. The CDR3 region has the DNA TGTGCCAGCAGCCAAACTAGCGGGAGGCTTCTTAGGTACAATGAGCAGTTCTTC.